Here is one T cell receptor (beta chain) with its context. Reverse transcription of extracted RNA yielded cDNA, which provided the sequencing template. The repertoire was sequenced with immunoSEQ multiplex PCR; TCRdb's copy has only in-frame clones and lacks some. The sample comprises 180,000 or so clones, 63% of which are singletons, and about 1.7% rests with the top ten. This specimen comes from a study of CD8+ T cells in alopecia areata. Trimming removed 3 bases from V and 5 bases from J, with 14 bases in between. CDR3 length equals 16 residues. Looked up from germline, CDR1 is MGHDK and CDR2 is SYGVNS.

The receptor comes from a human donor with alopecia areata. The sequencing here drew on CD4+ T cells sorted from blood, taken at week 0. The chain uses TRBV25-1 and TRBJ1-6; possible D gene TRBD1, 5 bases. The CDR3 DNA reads TGTGCCAGCAGTGAGGTTAGGGGCAGCGATAATTCACCCCTCCACTTT. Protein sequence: CASSEVRGSDNSPLHF. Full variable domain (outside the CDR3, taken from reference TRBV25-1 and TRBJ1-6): EADIYQTPRYLVIGTGKKITLECSQTMGHDKMYWYQQDPGMELHLIHYSYGVNSTEKGDLSSESTVSRIRTEHFPLTLESARPSHTSQYLCASSEVRGSDNSPLHFGNGTRLTVT.